This T cell receptor delta chain was profiled in a study of gamma-delta T cells after stem cell transplantation (dated by TCRdb to about 2016). Measured from the cysteine to the phenylalanine, the CDR3 is 20 residues long. The entry retains the CDR3 DNA only, 60 bases that are in frame from base 1. The germline V gene gives CDR1 as GEAIGNYY and CDR2 as EKD. Library preparation was by RT-PCR. TCRdb lists the instrument as Illumina MiSeq. TCRdb processed the public reads again with the CATT caller, after which rows with matching DNA were combined. For this sample the table gives around 2,700 delta-chain clones, of which 3.5% to 4.5% were detected only once. The ten largest account for roughly 15% of the sample. Regarding this clone: It lacks a known antigen. Sequence at one end of the junction differs from germline and may be a read error.

The rearranged chain carries TRDV2 and TRDJ3, and 13 bases in between align with TRDD3. The origin of this receptor is a human donor. It is not recorded whose cells these are; they may come from a transplant donor. Sample: gamma-delta T cells. The DNA sequence follows: TGTTCCTGTGACTCGCTACTGGGGGATACGAGCTCCTGGGACACCCGACAGATGTTTTTC. Its protein reads: CSCDSLLGDTSSWDTRQMFF.